Listed here are 2 T cell receptor beta chains from one sample, sequenced in a study of blood T cell repertoires in COVID-19. Profiled with immunoSEQ multiplex PCR; TCRdb holds only in-frame clones, not every one. The sample includes approximately 34,000 clones, roughly 88% seen only once; the top ten take about 9.8%. Sequenced input: peripheral blood. The receptors were sampled from a human donor in a cohort sampled during active COVID-19.

The rearrangement joins TRBV19 to TRBJ1-1; D might be TRBD1 (5 bases). The CDR3 covers 15 residues. The germline gives CDR1 LNHDA, CDR2 SQIVND (reference sequence). V was trimmed by 4 bases and J by 3 bases, leaving 15 bases between them. CDR3 coding DNA: TGTGCCAGTAGTACCACCTCCAGGGTCTACACTGAAGCTTTCTTT. Protein: CASSTTSRVYTEAFF.

The chain has TRBV10-1 and TRBJ2-5; D unclear. The germline V gene has CDR1 WNHNN and CDR2 SYGVQD (reference sequence). The CDR3 runs to 14 residues. The V gene lost 2 bases and the J gene lost 2 bases, with 9 bases spanning the gap. The CDR3 DNA sequence: TGCGCCAGCAGTGAGATCGGGTCGCAAGAGACCCAGTACTTC. Residues: CASSEIGSQETQYF.